These 9 T cell receptor beta chains came from one sample sequenced in a study of cytomegalovirus exposure and HLA in healthy donors. Amplification used 60 Vbeta primers and 13 Jbeta primers. Data came from immunoSEQ multiplex PCR; TCRdb stores just in-frame clones and leaves some out. The specimen's table records about 210,000 clones. The specimen sequenced was PBMCs. The receptors come from a woman in her twenties or thirties in good health and CMV-seropositive.

This sequence joins TRBV21-1 and TRBJ2-7; TRBD1 is the table's D call and was not checked against the DNA. TRBV21-1 is an annotated pseudogene. This CDR3 has 14 amino acids. Here the CDR3 DNA reads TGTGCCAGCAGCAATCAACAGCATTCCTACGAGCAGTACTTC. Translated: CASSNQQHSYEQYF.

The rearrangement uses TRBV14 and TRBJ1-6; unclear D gene. Germline CDR1 reads SGHDN; CDR2 reads FVKESK. The CDR3 is 16 amino acids. Trimming cost V 0 bases and J 3 bases, with 9 bases left between them. Written as DNA, the CDR3 is TGTGCCAGCAGCCAAGATGGAGGGAGCTATAATTCACCCCTCCACTTT. Protein: CASSQDGGSYNSPLHF.

The chain uses TRBV19 and TRBJ2-1, with 8 nucleotides matching TRBD2. The germline gives CDR1 LNHDA, CDR2 SQIVND (reference sequence). This CDR3 comprises 15 residues. J gave up 0 bases and V 10 bases, and 8 bases lay outside the gene matches. CDR3 bases: TGTGCCACTCGGGGGGGCCAGAGCTCCTACAATGAGCAGTTCTTC. This encodes CATRGGQSSYNEQFF.

This rearrangement joins TRBV6-5 to TRBJ2-7, with 7 bases identical to TRBD2. The V gene end was trimmed by 6 bases and the J gene end by 3 bases; junction bases not matched to a gene: 5. This CDR3 contains 13 residues. The germline CDR1 and CDR2 sequences are MNHEY and SVGAGI. For the CDR3, the DNA is TGTGCCAGCAGGCCGACTAGCTACTACGAGCAGTACTTC. Translating gives CASRPTSYYEQYF.

This rearrangement joins TRBV6-5 to TRBJ1-2; 7 bases line up with TRBD1. The germline CDR1 and CDR2 sequences are MNHEY and SVGAGI. CDR3 length: 13 amino acids. The junction had 4 bases not matched to a gene; V was cut back by 2 bases and J by 7 bases. The CDR3 region has the DNA TGTGCCAGCAGTTACCCTAACAGGGGTGGCTACACCTTC. Its translation: CASSYPNRGGYTF.

The chain links TRBV9 to TRBJ2-7; 9 nucleotides agree with TRBD1. The V gene end was trimmed by 2 bases and the J gene end by 3 bases; junction bases not matched to a gene: 3. Germline V gene data show CDR1 as SGDLS and CDR2 as YYNGEE. The CDR3 has 14 residues. CDR3 sequence: CASSVGTGFYEQYF. Written as DNA, the CDR3 is TGTGCCAGCAGCGTCGGGACAGGGTTCTACGAGCAGTACTTC.

The genes are TRBV2 and TRBJ1-5; no clear D. This CDR3 spans 12 amino acids. Germline lookup yields CDR1 SNHLY and CDR2 FYNNEI. Trimming left V 4 bases short and J 7 bases short, with 8 bases between. The CDR3 is CASSAGVQPQHF. The CDR3 DNA is TGTGCCAGCAGTGCGGGTGTGCAGCCCCAGCATTTT. Drawing the rest from reference TRBV2 and TRBJ1-5, the complete variable domain is EPEVTQTPSHQVTQMGQEVILRCVPISNHLYFYWYRQILGQKVEFLVSFYNNEISEKSEIFDDQFSVERPDGSNFTLKIRSTKLEDSAMYFCASSAGVQPQHFGDGTRLSIL.

The rearrangement joins TRBV29-1 to TRBJ1-1; TRBD1 agrees at 8 bases. V shed 5 bases, J shed 2 bases, and the junction held 10 bases outside the gene matches. This CDR3 is 15 amino acids long. Germline-derived CDR1 and CDR2 are SQVTM and ANQGSEA. In DNA form, the CDR3 reads TGCAGCGTTCTACCCAACGACAGGGGAAACACTGAAGCTTTCTTT. Amino acid sequence: CSVLPNDRGNTEAFF.

The chain joins TRBV28 to TRBJ1-5; 10 nucleotides match TRBD1. With V trimmed by 3 bases and J by 9 bases, 5 bases remained unmatched. Germline-derived CDR1 and CDR2 are MDHEN and SYDVKM. The CDR3 loop spans 14 amino acids. CDR3 residues: CASSFSGDRGPQHF. The CDR3 DNA is TGTGCCAGCAGTTTTTCAGGGGACAGGGGGCCCCAGCATTTT.